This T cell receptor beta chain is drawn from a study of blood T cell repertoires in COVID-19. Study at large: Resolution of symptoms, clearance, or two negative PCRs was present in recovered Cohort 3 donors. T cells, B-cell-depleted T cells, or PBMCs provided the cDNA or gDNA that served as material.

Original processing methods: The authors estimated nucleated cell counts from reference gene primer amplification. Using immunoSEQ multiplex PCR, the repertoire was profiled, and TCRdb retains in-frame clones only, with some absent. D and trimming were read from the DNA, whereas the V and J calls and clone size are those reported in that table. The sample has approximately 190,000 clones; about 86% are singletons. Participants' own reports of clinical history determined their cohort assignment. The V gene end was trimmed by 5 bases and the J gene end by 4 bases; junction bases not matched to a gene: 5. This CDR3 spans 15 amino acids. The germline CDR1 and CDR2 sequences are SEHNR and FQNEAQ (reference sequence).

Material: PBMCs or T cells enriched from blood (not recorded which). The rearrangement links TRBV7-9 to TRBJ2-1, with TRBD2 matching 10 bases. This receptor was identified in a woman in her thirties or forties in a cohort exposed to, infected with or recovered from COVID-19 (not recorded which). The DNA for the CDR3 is TGTGCCAGCAGCCGTAGCGGGGGGCTTTACAATGAGCAGTTCTTC. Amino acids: CASSRSGGLYNEQFF.